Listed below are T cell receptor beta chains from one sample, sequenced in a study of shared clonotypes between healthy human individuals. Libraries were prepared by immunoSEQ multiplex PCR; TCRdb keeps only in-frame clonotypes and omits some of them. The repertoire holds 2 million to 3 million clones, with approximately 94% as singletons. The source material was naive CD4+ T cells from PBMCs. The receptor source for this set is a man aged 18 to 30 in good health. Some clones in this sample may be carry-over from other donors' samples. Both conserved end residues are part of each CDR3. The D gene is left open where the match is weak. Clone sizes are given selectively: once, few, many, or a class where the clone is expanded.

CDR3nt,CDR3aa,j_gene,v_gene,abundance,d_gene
TGCGCCAGCAGCCAAGGGACTCCGGGGGAGCAGTACTTC,CASSQGTPGEQYF,TRBJ2-7,TRBV5-1,-,-
TGCAGCGTGAGGACAAGTACAAATCAGCCCCAGCATTTT,CSVRTSTNQPQHF,TRBJ1-5,TRBV29-1,-,-
TGTGCCAGCAGCGGAGGGGGGGAACTTCGAGCTTTCTTT,CASSGGGELRAFF,TRBJ1-1,TRBV9,once,-
TGTGCCAGCAGCCCCGATGGCGGAGGGCAAGAGACCCAGTACTTC,CASSPDGGGQETQYF,TRBJ2-5,TRBV4-2,once,-
TGTGCCAGCAGCTTGAGATTAGGGGGAGGCACCGGGGAGCTGTTTTTT,CASSLRLGGGTGELFF,TRBJ2-2,TRBV5-4,-,-
TGTGCCAGCAGTTACAGTAGCAATCAGCCCCAGCATTTT,CASSYSSNQPQHF,TRBJ1-5,TRBV6-5,few,-
TGTGCCAGCGGGACGGGTGGCAGCCTATCCTACGAGCAGTACTTC,CASGTGGSLSYEQYF,TRBJ2-7,TRBV11-2,-,-
TGTGCCAGCAGCGCCCTGGGTAGCGGGAGGGCCGGAGATACGCAGTATTTT,CASSALGSGRAGDTQYF,TRBJ2-3,TRBV9,-,TRBD2
TGTGCCAGCTCACCGACAGGGACCTACGAGCAGTACTTC,CASSPTGTYEQYF,TRBJ2-7,TRBV18,-,TRBD1
TGTGCCAGCAGAGTACAGGGGAGTCACTATGGCTACACCTTC,CASRVQGSHYGYTF,TRBJ1-2,TRBV2,-,TRBD1
TGTGCCAGCAGGACGGGACTTACCTACGAGCAGTACTTC,CASRTGLTYEQYF,TRBJ2-7,TRBV27,-,-
TGCGCCAGCAGCTCCTTATTGGGACAGGGAGGCGAGACCCAGTACTTC,CASSSLLGQGGETQYF,TRBJ2-5,TRBV5-1,-,TRBD1
TGCGCCAGCACGACAGGGGGAGTGGTGGAGACCCAGTACTTC,CASTTGGVVETQYF,TRBJ2-5,TRBV5-1,-,TRBD1
TGTGCCAGCTCACTCGGACAGGTCATGAACACTGAAGCTTTCTTT,CASSLGQVMNTEAFF,TRBJ1-1,TRBV18,few,TRBD1
TGTGCCAGCAGCGTCGAGGGACTAGCGGGACTGGGCGAGACCCAGTACTTC,CASSVEGLAGLGETQYF,TRBJ2-5,TRBV9,-,TRBD2
TGCGCCAGCAGCTTGAGTCTAGCGGGAGGCTCGAGCTCCTACAATGAGCAGTTCTTC,CASSLSLAGGSSSYNEQFF,TRBJ2-1,TRBV5-1,-,TRBD2
TGCGCCAGCAGCCGACAACGGACCGGGGAGCTGTTTTTT,CASSRQRTGELFF,TRBJ2-2,TRBV5-1,few,-
TGTGCCAGCAGCTTAGGGCTAGCGGGAGTAGATACGCAGTATTTT,CASSLGLAGVDTQYF,TRBJ2-3,TRBV11-2,-,TRBD2
TGCGCCAGCAGCCAAGGTTATGGGGAAAGGGAGACCCAGTACTTC,CASSQGYGERETQYF,TRBJ2-5,TRBV4-1,-,-
TGTGCCAGCAGTTTTGGGGGGACCTATAATTCACCCCTCCACTTT,CASSFGGTYNSPLHF,TRBJ1-6,TRBV28,-,-
TGTGCCAGCAGTCAACTCATGCTTGGACAGGCCCTTCACAATGAGCAGTTCTTC,CASSQLMLGQALHNEQFF,TRBJ2-1,TRBV2,-,TRBD1
TGTGCCAGCAGCCTAGACGGGTTACCTAGCACAGATACGCAGTATTTT,CASSLDGLPSTDTQYF,TRBJ2-3,TRBV7-2,-,-
TGTGCCAGCAGCTTGGTTGTAGGGGGCGGCACTGAAGCTTTCTTT,CASSLVVGGGTEAFF,TRBJ1-1,TRBV5-6,-,TRBD1
TGTGCCAGCAGAAACAGGGGTTACGAGCAGTACTTC,CASRNRGYEQYF,TRBJ2-7,TRBV2,-,TRBD1
TGTGCCACCAGCAGACCTACGGGACCGGGACAGGGGGCTGGAGAGACCCAGTACTTC,CATSRPTGPGQGAGETQYF,TRBJ2-5,TRBV15,-,TRBD1
TGCGCCAGCAGCTCGGGGACGGGCAATGAGCAGTTCTTC,CASSSGTGNEQFF,TRBJ2-1,TRBV5-1,-,-